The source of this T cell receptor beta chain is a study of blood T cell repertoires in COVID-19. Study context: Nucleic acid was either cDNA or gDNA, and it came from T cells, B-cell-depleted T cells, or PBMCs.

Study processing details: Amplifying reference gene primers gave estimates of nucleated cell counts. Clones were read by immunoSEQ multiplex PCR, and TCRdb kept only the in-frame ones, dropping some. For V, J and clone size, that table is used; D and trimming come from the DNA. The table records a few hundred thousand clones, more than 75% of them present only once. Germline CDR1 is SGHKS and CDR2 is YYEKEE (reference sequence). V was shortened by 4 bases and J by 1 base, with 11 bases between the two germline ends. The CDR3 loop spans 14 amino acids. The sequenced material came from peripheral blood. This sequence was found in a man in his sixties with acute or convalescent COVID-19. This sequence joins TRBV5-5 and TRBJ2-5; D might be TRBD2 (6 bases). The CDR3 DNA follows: TGTGCCAGCAGCCTGACTAGATCCCAAGAGACCCAGTACTTC. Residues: CASSLTRSQETQYF. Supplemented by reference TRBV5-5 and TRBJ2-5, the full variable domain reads DAGVTQSPTHLIKTRGQQVTLRCSPISGHKSVSWYQQVLGQGPQFIFQYYEKEERGRGNFPDRFSARQFPNYSSELNVNALLLGDSALYLCASSLTRSQETQYFGPGTRLLVL.